A single sample is the source of the 17 T cell receptor beta chains below, sequenced in a study of T cell responses to AZD1222 COVID-19 vaccine. Produced via immunoSEQ multiplex PCR; TCRdb's table is partial and in-frame only. This table has 150,000 or so clones, approximately 90% appearing once. Here the sequenced sample was peripheral blood, taken on day 0 of AZD1222 vaccination. Source of these receptors: an adult in good health.

The sample holds a few counts of this clone. The CDR3 coding sequence is TGTGCCAGCAGTTTACGCCGGCTGATAGATACGCAGTATTTT. Amino acids: CASSLRRLIDTQYF. This chain joins TRBV28 and TRBJ2-3; no definite D call. This CDR3 has 14 residues. Germline CDR1 reads MDHEN; CDR2 reads SYDVKM. Trimming removed 2 bases from V and 5 bases from J, with 11 bases in between.

A single count supports this clone. This same CDR3 is encoded by further DNA sequences in the sample. The V and J genes are TRBV5-4 and TRBJ2-7; 9 bases agree with TRBD1. This CDR3 contains 15 residues. Trimming took 0 bases from V and 1 from J; bases not matched to a gene: 2. Germline CDR1 is SGHNT and CDR2 is YYREEE (reference sequence). The CDR3 reads CASSLAGTGSYEQYF. In DNA, the CDR3 is TGTGCCAGCAGCTTGGCCGGGACAGGGTCCTACGAGCAGTACTTC.

The chain couples TRBV14 to TRBJ2-7; no definite D call. CDR1 and CDR2 from the germline V gene are SGHDN and FVKESK. The CDR3 totals 14 residues. The V end was cut by 4 bases, the J end by 2 bases, with 12 bases between. This CDR3 is CASSLFEAPYEQYF. The DNA of the CDR3 is TGTGCCAGCAGCCTATTTGAGGCGCCCTACGAGCAGTACTTC.

The chain joins TRBV4-1 to TRBJ2-7; 7 bases match TRBD2. The CDR3 length is 15 residues. The V gene's germline CDR1 is MGHRA and CDR2 YSYEKL. V shed 0 bases and J 4 bases; nucleotides not matched to a gene: 6. The CDR3 here is CASSQDGGGDYEQYF. CDR3 bases: TGCGCCAGCAGCCAAGATGGGGGGGGAGATTACGAGCAGTACTTC.

This chain uses TRBV29-1 with TRBJ1-2, with a weak D call TRBD1 (6 bases). Germline V lookup: CDR1 SQVTM, CDR2 ANQGSEA. The CDR3 contains 13 residues. Between the trimmed V and J ends, which lost 5 bases and 1 base, there was a span of 11 bases. The CDR3 reads CSVYEGDNYGYTF. The DNA of the CDR3 is TGCAGCGTTTACGAGGGGGATAACTATGGCTACACCTTC.

The chain carries TRBV15 and TRBJ2-2; TRBD1 matches 8 bases. The CDR3 runs to 14 residues. The germline gives CDR1 LNHNV, CDR2 YYDKDF (reference sequence). The trim removed 4 bases at V and 5 bases at J, leaving 3 bases unmatched. The CDR3 nucleotides read TGTGCCACCAGCAAAGGACAGGGTACCGGGGAGCTGTTTTTT. It codes for CATSKGQGTGELFF.

Only a few counts were recorded for this clone. This sequence joins TRBV7-9 and TRBJ2-1; D might be TRBD2 (5 bases). Germline assignment: CDR1 SEHNR and CDR2 FQNEAQ (reference sequence). Trimming cost V 5 bases and J 8 bases, with 19 bases left between them. CDR3 length: 15 residues. Here the CDR3 reads CASSDAGRNADEQFF. In DNA form, the CDR3 reads TGTGCCAGCAGCGACGCGGGTCGGAACGCAGATGAGCAGTTCTTC. Using reference TRBV7-9 and TRBJ2-1 for the parts outside the CDR3, the full variable domain is DTGVSQNPRHKITKRGQNVTFRCDPISEHNRLYWYRQTLGQGPEFLTYFQNEAQLEKSRLLSDRFSAERPKGSFSTLEIQRTEQGDSAMYLCASSDAGRNADEQFFGPGTRLTVL.

The chain carries TRBV2 and TRBJ2-1; perhaps TRBD2 as D (5 bases). The CDR3 contains 11 residues. Germline V CDR1 and CDR2: SNHLY, FYNNEI. Deletions cut 4 bases from V and 13 bases from J, with 11 bases between. Written as DNA, the CDR3 is TGTGCCAGCAGTGTAAAAGCGGCACAGTTCTTC. This gives the protein CASSVKAAQFF.

The chain recombines TRBV29-1 with TRBJ1-1; D is ambiguous. Trimming removed 6 bases from V and 11 bases from J, with 19 bases in between. In germline, CDR1 is SQVTM, CDR2 ANQGSEA. The CDR3 contains 12 residues. CDR3 DNA: TGCAGCGTCACGCTAGAAGTATCCAGGGCTTTCTTT. Protein sequence: CSVTLEVSRAFF.

V is TRBV11-3 and J is TRBJ2-3; 12 bases fit TRBD2. V shed 5 bases, J shed 0 bases, and the junction held 3 bases outside the gene matches. The CDR3 is 16 amino acids. CDR1 is SGHNT, CDR2 YENEEA, per germline. CDR3 coding DNA: TGTGCCAGCAGCCCAGGGACTAGCGGGAGCACAGATACGCAGTATTTT. Translation gives CASSPGTSGSTDTQYF.

This clone has just one count. The CDR3, as DNA: TGTGCCAGCAGCGTAGACGGGACCAATGAAAAACTGTTTTTT. Translated, it gives CASSVDGTNEKLFF. The chain employs TRBV9 and TRBJ1-4; D might be TRBD1 (5 bases). Germline V gene sequence: CDR1 SGDLS, CDR2 YYNGEE. V was shortened by 0 bases and J by 5 bases, with 8 bases between the two germline ends. There are 14 residues in the CDR3.

The chain has TRBV7-8 and TRBJ2-3, with 7 nucleotides matching TRBD1. After removal of 3 bases from V and 2 bases from J, the junction contained 8 bases not matched to a gene. CDR1 is SGHVS, CDR2 FQNEAQ, per germline. This CDR3 region has 16 residues. The CDR3: CASSFTPGQTTDTQYF. DNA of the CDR3: TGTGCCAGCAGCTTTACACCGGGACAGACCACAGATACGCAGTATTTT.

V gene TRBV19 combines with J gene TRBJ2-7, with 10 bases matching TRBD1. This CDR3 is built from 14 residues. With V trimmed by 6 bases and J by 2 bases, 4 bases remained unmatched. Germline V gene sequence: CDR1 LNHDA, CDR2 SQIVND (reference sequence). The CDR3 here is CASSPGQGPYEQYF. The DNA for the CDR3 is TGTGCCAGTAGCCCGGGACAGGGGCCCTACGAGCAGTACTTC.

This chain uses TRBV6-1 with TRBJ1-1; D may be TRBD1 (5 bases). The CDR3 runs to 15 residues. Trimming removed 0 bases at V and 4 bases at J, with 12 bases between. Germline-derived CDR1 and CDR2 are MNHNS and SASEGT. The chain's CDR3 is CASSEARVRGTEAFF. The CDR3 coding sequence is TGTGCCAGCAGTGAAGCCCGGGTGAGGGGCACTGAAGCTTTCTTT.

The gene calls are TRBV5-6 and TRBJ2-1; 12 positions agree with TRBD2. With 4 bases clipped from V and 3 bases from J, the junction kept 11 bases outside the gene matches. CDR3 length: 18 residues. Germline V gives CDR1 SGHDT, CDR2 YYEEEE. CDR3 in DNA: TGTGCCAGCAGCCAAACGAATCTAGCGGGAGGGGGCTACAATGAGCAGTTCTTC. Residues: CASSQTNLAGGGYNEQFF. The full variable domain, rest sourced from reference TRBV5-6 and TRBJ2-1, is DAGVTQSPTHLIKTRGQQVTLRCSPKSGHDTVSWYQQALGQGPQFIFQYYEEEERQRGNFPDRFSGHQFPNYSSELNVNALLLGDSALYLCASSQTNLAGGGYNEQFFGPGTRLTVL.

The J gene is TRBJ1-1, the V gene TRBV29-1; a possible D gene is TRBD1 (5 bases). This CDR3 is built from 13 residues. V was trimmed by 7 bases and J by 2 bases, leaving 14 bases between them. Germline V gene data show CDR1 as SQVTM and CDR2 as ANQGSEA. CDR3: CSAAWGGNTEAFF. The CDR3 region has the DNA TGCAGCGCCGCCTGGGGGGGAAACACTGAAGCTTTCTTT.

The chain recombines TRBV5-1 with TRBJ1-2; D is ambiguous. CDR1 and CDR2 (germline): SGHRS, YFSETQ. Trimming removed 5 bases from V and 9 bases from J, with 14 bases in between. The CDR3 totals 12 residues. In nucleotides, the CDR3 is TGCGCCAGCAGATCGGCTGCTCTGAGCTACACCTTC. It is translated as CASRSAALSYTF. Using reference TRBV5-1 and TRBJ1-2 for the parts outside the CDR3, the full variable domain is KAGVTQTPRYLIKTRGQQVTLSCSPISGHRSVSWYQQTPGQGLQFLFEYFSETQRNKGNFPGRFSGRQFSNSRSEMNVSTLELGDSALYLCASRSAALSYTFGSGTRLTVV.